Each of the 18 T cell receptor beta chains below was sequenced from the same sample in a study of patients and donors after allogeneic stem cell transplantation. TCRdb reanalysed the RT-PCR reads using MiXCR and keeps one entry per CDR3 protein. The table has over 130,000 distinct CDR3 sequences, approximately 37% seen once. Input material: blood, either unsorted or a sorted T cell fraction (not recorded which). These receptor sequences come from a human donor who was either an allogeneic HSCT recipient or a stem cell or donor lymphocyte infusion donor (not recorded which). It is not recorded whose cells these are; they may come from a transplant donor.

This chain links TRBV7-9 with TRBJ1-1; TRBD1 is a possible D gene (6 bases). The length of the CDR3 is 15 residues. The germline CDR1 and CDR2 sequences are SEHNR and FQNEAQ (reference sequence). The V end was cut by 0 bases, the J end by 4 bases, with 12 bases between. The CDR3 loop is CASSLAGGASTEAFF. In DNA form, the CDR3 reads TGTGCCAGCAGCTTAGCGGGGGGCGCGAGCACTGAAGCTTTCTTT.

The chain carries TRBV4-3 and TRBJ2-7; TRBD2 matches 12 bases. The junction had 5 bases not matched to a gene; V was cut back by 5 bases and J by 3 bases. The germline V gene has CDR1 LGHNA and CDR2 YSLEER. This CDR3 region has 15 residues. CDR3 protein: CASSARLAGDYEQYF. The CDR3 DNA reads TGCGCCAGCAGCGCGAGACTAGCGGGGGACTACGAGCAGTACTTC.

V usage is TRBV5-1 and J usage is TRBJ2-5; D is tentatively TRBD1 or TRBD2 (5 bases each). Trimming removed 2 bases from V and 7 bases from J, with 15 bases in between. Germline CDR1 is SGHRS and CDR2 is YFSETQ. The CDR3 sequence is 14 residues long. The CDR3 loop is CASSFGTSNRTQYF. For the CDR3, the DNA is TGCGCCAGCAGCTTTGGGACCTCCAACCGGACCCAGTACTTC.

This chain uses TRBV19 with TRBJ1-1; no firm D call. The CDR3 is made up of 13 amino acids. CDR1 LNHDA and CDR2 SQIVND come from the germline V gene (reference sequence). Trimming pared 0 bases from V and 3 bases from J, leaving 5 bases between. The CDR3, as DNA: TGTGCCAGTAGTATAGAGGACGACACTGAAGCTTTCTTT. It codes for CASSIEDDTEAFF.

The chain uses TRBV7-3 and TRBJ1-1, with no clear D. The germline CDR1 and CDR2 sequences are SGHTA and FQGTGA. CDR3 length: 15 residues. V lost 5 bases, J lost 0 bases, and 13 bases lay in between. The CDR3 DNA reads TGTGCCAGCAGCCCCGGCCTGACTATGAACACTGAAGCTTTCTTT. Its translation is CASSPGLTMNTEAFF.

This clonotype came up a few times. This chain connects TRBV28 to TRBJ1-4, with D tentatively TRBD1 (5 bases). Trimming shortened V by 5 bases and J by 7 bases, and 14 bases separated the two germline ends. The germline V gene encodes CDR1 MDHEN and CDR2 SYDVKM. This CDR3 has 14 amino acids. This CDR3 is CASSPSGLGEKLFF. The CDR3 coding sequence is TGTGCCAGCAGTCCCTCAGGGTTGGGTGAAAAACTGTTTTTT.

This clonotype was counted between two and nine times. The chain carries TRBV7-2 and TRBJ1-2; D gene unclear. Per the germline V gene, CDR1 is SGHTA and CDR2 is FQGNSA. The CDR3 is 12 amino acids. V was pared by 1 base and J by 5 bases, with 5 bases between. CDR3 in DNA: TGTGCCAGCAGCTTAGACAGATATGGCTACACCTTC. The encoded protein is CASSLDRYGYTF.

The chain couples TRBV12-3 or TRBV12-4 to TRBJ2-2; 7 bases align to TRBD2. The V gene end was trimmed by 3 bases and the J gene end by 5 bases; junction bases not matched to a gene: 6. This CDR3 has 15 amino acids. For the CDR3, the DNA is TGTGCCAGCAGTTTTAGGCGGGGAGGGACCGGGGAGCTGTTTTTT. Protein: CASSFRRGGTGELFF.

The CDR3 is CSARPQPTGFKEGYTF. The CDR3 region has the DNA TGCAGTGCTAGACCCCAGCCGACAGGGTTTAAGGAAGGCTACACCTTC. The chain couples TRBV20-1 to TRBJ1-2; 7 positions match TRBD1. This CDR3 is built from 16 residues. Germline lookup yields CDR1 DFQATT and CDR2 SNEGSKA (reference sequence). Trimming removed 2 bases from V and 8 bases from J; junction bases left unmatched: 17.

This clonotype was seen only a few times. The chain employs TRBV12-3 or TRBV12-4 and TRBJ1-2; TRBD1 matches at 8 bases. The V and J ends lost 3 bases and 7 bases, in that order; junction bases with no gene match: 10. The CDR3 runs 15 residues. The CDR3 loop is CASSFPAGGRGGYTF. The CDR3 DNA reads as TGTGCCAGCAGTTTCCCCGCAGGGGGCAGAGGTGGCTACACCTTC.

The CDR3 DNA follows: TGTGCCAGCAGTTTGATCCTAGAGCGGATAACCCCCACAGATACGCAGTATTTT. Encoded protein: CASSLILERITPTDTQYF. The chain uses TRBV12-3 or TRBV12-4 and TRBJ2-3, with a tentative D call TRBD2 (5 bases). The CDR3 is 18 amino acids. Trimming left V 3 bases short and J 2 bases short, with 21 bases between.

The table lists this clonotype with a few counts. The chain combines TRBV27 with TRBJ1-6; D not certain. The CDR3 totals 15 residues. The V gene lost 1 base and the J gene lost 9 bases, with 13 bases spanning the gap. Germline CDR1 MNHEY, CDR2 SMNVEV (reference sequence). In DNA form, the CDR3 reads TGTGCCAGCAGTTTATGGGCAGGCCTTCTTTCACCCCTCCACTTT. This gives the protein CASSLWAGLLSPLHF.

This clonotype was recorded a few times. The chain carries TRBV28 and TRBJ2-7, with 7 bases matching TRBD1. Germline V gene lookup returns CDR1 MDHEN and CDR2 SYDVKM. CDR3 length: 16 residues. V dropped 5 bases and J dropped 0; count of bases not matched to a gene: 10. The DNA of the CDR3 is TGTGCCAGCAGTGGGGTCCCGGGACAGTACTCCTACGAGCAGTACGTC. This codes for CASSGVPGQYSYEQYV.

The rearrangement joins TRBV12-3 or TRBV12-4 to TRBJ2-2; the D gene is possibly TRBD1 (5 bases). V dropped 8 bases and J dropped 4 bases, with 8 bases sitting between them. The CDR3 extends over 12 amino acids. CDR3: CASDSLTGELFF. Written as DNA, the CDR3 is TGTGCCAGCGACAGTCTCACCGGGGAGCTGTTTTTT.

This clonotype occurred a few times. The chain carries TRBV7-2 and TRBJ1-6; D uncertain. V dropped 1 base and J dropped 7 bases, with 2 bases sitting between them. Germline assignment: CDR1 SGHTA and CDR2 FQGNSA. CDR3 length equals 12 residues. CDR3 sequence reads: CASSLVNSPLHF. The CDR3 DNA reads TGTGCCAGCAGCTTAGTAAATTCACCCCTCCACTTT.

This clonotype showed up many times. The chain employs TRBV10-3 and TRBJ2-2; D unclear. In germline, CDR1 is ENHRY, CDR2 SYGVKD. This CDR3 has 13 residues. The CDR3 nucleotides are TGTGCGGCTTTAAAGGAGAACACCGGGGAGCTGTTTTTT. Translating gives CAALKENTGELFF.

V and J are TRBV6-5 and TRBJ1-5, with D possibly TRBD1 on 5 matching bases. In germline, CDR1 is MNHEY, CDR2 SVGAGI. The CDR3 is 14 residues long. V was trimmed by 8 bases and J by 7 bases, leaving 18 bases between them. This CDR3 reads CASSPRGVGQPQHF. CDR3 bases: TGTGCCAGCTCCCCCCGGGGGGTTGGACAGCCCCAGCATTTT.

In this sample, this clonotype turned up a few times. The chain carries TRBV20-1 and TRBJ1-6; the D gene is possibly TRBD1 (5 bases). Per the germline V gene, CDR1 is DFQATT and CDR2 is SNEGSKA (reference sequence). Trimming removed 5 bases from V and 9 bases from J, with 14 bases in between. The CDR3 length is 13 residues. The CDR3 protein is CSAPGRGISPLHF. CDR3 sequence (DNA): TGCAGTGCTCCGGGAAGGGGCATTTCACCCCTCCACTTT.